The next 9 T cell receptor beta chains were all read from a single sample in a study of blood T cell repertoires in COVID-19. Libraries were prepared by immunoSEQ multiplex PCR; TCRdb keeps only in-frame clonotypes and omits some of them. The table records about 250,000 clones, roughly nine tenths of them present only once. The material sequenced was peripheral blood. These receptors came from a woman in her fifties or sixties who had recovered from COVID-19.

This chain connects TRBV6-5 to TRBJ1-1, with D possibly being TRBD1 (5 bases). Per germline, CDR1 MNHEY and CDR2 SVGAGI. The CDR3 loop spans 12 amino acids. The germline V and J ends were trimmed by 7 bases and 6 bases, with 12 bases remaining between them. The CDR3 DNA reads TGTGCCAGCACTTTGGGGGGGGCTGAAGCTTTCTTT. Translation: CASTLGGAEAFF.

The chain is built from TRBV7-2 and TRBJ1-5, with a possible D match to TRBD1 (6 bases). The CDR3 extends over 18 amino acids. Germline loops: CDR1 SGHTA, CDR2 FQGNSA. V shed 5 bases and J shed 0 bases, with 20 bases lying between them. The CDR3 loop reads CASSPLGGGRGSNQPQHF. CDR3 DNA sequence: TGTGCCAGCAGCCCTCTGGGGGGGGGCAGAGGTAGCAATCAGCCCCAGCATTTT. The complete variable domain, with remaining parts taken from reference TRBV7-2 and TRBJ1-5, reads GAGVSQSPSNKVTEKGKDVELRCDPISGHTALYWYRQSLGQGLEFLIYFQGNSAPDKSGLPSDRFSAERTGGSVSTLTIQRTQQEDSAVYLCASSPLGGGRGSNQPQHFGDGTRLSIL.

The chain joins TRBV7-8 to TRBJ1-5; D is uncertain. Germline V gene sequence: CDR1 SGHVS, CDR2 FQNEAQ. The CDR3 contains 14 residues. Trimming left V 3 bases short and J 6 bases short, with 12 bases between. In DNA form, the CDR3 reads TGTGCCAGCAGCTTCGGAGGGTTCGGTCAGCCCCAGCATTTT. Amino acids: CASSFGGFGQPQHF. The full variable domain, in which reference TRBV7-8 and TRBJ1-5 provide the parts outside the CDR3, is GAGVSQSPRYKVAKRGQDVALRCDPISGHVSLFWYQQALGQGPEFLTYFQNEAQLDKSGLPSDRFFAERPEGSVSTLKIQRTQQEDSAVYLCASSFGGFGQPQHFGDGTRLSIL.

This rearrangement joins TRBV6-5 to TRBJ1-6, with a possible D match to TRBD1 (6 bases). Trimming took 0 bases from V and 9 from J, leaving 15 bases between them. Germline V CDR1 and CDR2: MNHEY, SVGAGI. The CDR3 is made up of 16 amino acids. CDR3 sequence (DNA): TGTGCCAGCAGTTACTCCGGGGTTATAGGGGGTTCACCCCTCCACTTT. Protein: CASSYSGVIGGSPLHF.

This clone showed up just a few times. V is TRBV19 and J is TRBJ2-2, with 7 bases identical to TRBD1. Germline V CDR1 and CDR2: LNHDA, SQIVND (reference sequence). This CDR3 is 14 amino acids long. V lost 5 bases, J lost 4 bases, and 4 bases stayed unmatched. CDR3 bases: TGTGCCAGTAGTTCGTCAGGGGGCACCGGGGAGCTGTTTTTT. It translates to CASSSSGGTGELFF.

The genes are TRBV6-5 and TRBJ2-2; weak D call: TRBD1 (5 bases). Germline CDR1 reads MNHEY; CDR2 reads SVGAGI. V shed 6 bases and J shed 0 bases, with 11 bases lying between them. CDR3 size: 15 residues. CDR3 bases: TGTGCCAGCAGAGGACACCGACCGAACACCGGGGAGCTGTTTTTT. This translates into CASRGHRPNTGELFF.

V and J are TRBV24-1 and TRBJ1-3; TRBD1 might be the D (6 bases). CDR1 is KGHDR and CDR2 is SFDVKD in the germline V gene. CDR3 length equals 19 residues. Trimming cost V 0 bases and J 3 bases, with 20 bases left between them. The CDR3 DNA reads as TGTGCCACCAGTGATTTGAGGGACAAACGCACTAAGATTGGAAACACCATATATTTT. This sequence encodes CATSDLRDKRTKIGNTIYF.

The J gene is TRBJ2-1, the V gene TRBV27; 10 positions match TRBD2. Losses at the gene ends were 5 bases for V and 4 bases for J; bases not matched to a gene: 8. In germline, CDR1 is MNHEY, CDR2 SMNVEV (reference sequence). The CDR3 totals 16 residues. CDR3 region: CASSALAGSIYNEQFF. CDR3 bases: TGTGCCAGCAGTGCACTAGCGGGGAGCATATACAATGAGCAGTTCTTC.

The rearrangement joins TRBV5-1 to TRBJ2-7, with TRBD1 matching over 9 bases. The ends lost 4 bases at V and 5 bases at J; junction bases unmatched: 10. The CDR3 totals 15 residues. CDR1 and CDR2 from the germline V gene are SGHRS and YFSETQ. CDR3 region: CASSRGTGSGDEQYF. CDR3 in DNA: TGCGCCAGCAGCCGAGGGACAGGGAGTGGGGACGAGCAGTACTTC.